The 30 T cell receptor beta chains listed next were all sequenced from one sample in a study of shared clonotypes between healthy human individuals. Method: immunoSEQ multiplex PCR; TCRdb's copy keeps in-frame clones and lacks some. The sample holds 2 million to 2.5 million clones, 80% to 95% seen once. Sequenced: naive CD4+ T cells from PBMCs. Subset: CD45RA+ positively selected. Receptors were obtained from a man younger than 30 in good health. Some clones in this sample may be carry-over from other donors' samples.

The chain uses TRBV28 and TRBJ1-3; possibly TRBD1 for D (6 bases). The V and J ends lost 4 bases and 2 bases respectively, with 15 bases between them. CDR1 is MDHEN, CDR2 SYDVKM, per germline. This CDR3 is 16 amino acids long. CDR3 protein: CASSWDLQGTGNTIYF. The CDR3 DNA reads TGTGCCAGCAGTTGGGATCTTCAGGGGACTGGAAACACCATATATTTT.

V gene TRBV29-1 combines with J gene TRBJ2-1; D is possibly TRBD1 (6 bases). V lost 7 bases to trimming and J lost 4 bases, with 17 bases between them. The germline CDR1 and CDR2 sequences are SQVTM and ANQGSEA. The CDR3 contains 14 residues. The CDR3 sequence is CSAAGMGTYNEQFF. The CDR3 DNA reads TGCAGCGCCGCAGGGATGGGGACATACAATGAGCAGTTCTTC.

The rearrangement uses TRBV18 and TRBJ1-1; TRBD1 might be the D (5 bases). V dropped 6 bases and J dropped 4 bases, with 12 bases sitting between them. The CDR3 consists of 13 residues. Germline CDR1 reads KGHSH; CDR2 reads LQKENI. The CDR3, as DNA: TGTGCCAGCTCCGACAGCCGCAGCACTGAAGCTTTCTTT. This gives the protein CASSDSRSTEAFF.

The gene calls are TRBV30 and TRBJ2-3; the D is unclear. V lost 0 bases to trimming and J lost 2 bases, with 9 bases between them. The CDR3 sequence is 14 residues long. Per the germline V gene, CDR1 is GTSNPN and CDR2 is SVGIG (reference sequence). The CDR3 nucleotides are TGTGCCTGGAGTGTGGGCAGCTCCACAGATACGCAGTATTTT. It is translated as CAWSVGSSTDTQYF. Supplemented by reference TRBV30 and TRBJ2-3, the full variable domain reads SQTIHQWPATLVQPVGSPLSLECTVEGTSNPNLYWYRQAAGRGLQLLFYSVGIGQISSEVPQNLSASRPQDRQFILSSKKLLLSDSGFYLCAWSVGSSTDTQYFGPGTRLTVL.

This clone was picked up one time. The chain carries TRBV6-1 and TRBJ1-1; 7 bases are shared with TRBD1. CDR3 length equals 15 residues. With V trimmed by 4 bases and J by 4 bases, 9 bases remained unmatched. From germline, CDR1 is MNHNS and CDR2 SASEGT. CDR3 sequence (DNA): TGTGCCAGCAGTGGGGTTCGGCAGGGGGGCACTGAAGCTTTCTTT. This gives the protein CASSGVRQGGTEAFF.

The chain combines TRBV4-1 with TRBJ2-3, with D hard to call. CDR1 and CDR2 from the germline V gene are MGHRA and YSYEKL. This CDR3 spans 14 amino acids. V shed 8 bases and J shed 3 bases, with 15 bases lying between them. CDR3 nucleotide sequence: TGCGCCAGCTCCGGGTTTTCCCCAACAGATACGCAGTATTTT. It codes for CASSGFSPTDTQYF.

This rearrangement joins TRBV7-2 to TRBJ2-1; D is perhaps TRBD2 (5 bases). The CDR3 runs to 15 residues. Germline CDR1 is SGHTA and CDR2 is FQGNSA. V dropped 5 bases and J dropped 2 bases, with 13 bases sitting between them. The CDR3 here is CASSLQRPPYNEQFF. CDR3 nucleotides: TGTGCCAGCAGCCTGCAGCGGCCTCCCTACAATGAGCAGTTCTTC.

About this clone itself: Other DNA sequences in this sample translate to the same CDR3. The chain has TRBV5-4 and TRBJ2-7, with 9 nucleotides matching TRBD2. The V gene's germline CDR1 is SGHNT and CDR2 YYREEE (reference sequence). V lost 0 bases and J lost 1; bases outside the gene matches: 5. The CDR3 has 16 residues. The CDR3 loop is CASSLGGLAGSYEQYF. CDR3 nucleotide sequence: TGTGCCAGCAGCTTGGGGGGGCTAGCGGGATCCTACGAGCAGTACTTC.

V gene TRBV7-2 combines with J gene TRBJ1-5; D gene uncertain. The CDR3 covers 13 residues. V was clipped by 1 base and J by 8 bases, with 9 bases between them. Germline lookup yields CDR1 SGHTA and CDR2 FQGNSA. CDR3 DNA sequence: TGTGCCAGCAGCTTAGATGGGAAGGAGCCCCAGCATTTT. Protein sequence: CASSLDGKEPQHF.

The chain links TRBV6-5 to TRBJ1-1; D is ambiguous. The CDR3 has 13 amino acids. V lost 5 bases, J lost 7 bases, and 14 bases lay in between. In germline, CDR1 is MNHEY, CDR2 SVGAGI. Written as DNA, the CDR3 is TGTGCCAGCAGTCCCCCCCTGGTGGGTGAAGCTTTCTTT. This codes for CASSPPLVGEAFF.

The V and J genes are TRBV30 and TRBJ1-1; the D is unclear. CDR1 and CDR2 from the germline V gene are GTSNPN and SVGIG (reference sequence). This CDR3 has 12 amino acids. Trimming left V 5 bases short and J 4 bases short, with 11 bases between. The CDR3 DNA follows: TGTGCCTGGTCCCAGCTGGGCACTGAAGCTTTCTTT. Protein: CAWSQLGTEAFF.

The chain uses TRBV5-1 and TRBJ1-2, with 10 nucleotides matching TRBD1. Losses at the gene ends were 3 bases for V and 8 bases for J; bases not matched to a gene: 13. This CDR3 region has 16 residues. CDR1 SGHRS and CDR2 YFSETQ come from the germline V gene. The chain's CDR3 is CASSSAGTGVNGGYTF. CDR3 nucleotides: TGCGCCAGCAGCTCCGCCGGGACAGGGGTGAACGGCGGCTACACCTTC.

This chain joins TRBV5-1 and TRBJ2-3; D unresolved. Germline CDR1 SGHRS, CDR2 YFSETQ. This CDR3 comprises 12 residues. V was clipped by 7 bases and J by 0 bases, with 6 bases between them. The CDR3: CASGVSTDTQYF. The CDR3 DNA reads TGCGCCAGCGGAGTTAGCACAGATACGCAGTATTTT. Based on the CDR3 plus reference TRBV5-1 and TRBJ2-3, the full variable domain is KAGVTQTPRYLIKTRGQQVTLSCSPISGHRSVSWYQQTPGQGLQFLFEYFSETQRNKGNFPGRFSGRQFSNSRSEMNVSTLELGDSALYLCASGVSTDTQYFGPGTRLTVL.

CDR3: CASSFLPASYGYTF. The DNA for the CDR3 is TGTGCCAGCAGCTTTCTTCCGGCATCCTATGGCTACACCTTC. The gene calls are TRBV7-2 and TRBJ1-2; no clear D gene. This CDR3 spans 14 amino acids. The V gene lost 3 bases and the J gene lost 4 bases, with 12 bases spanning the gap. From germline, CDR1 is SGHTA and CDR2 FQGNSA.

The chain links TRBV5-1 to TRBJ2-3; D gene unclear. CDR3 length: 14 residues. Germline V lookup: CDR1 SGHRS, CDR2 YFSETQ. Trimming took off 0 bases at V and 5 bases at J, with 10 bases between the two ends. This chain's CDR3 is CASSLAQRGDTQYF. The DNA of the CDR3 is TGCGCCAGCAGCTTGGCACAGCGTGGAGATACGCAGTATTTT.

The chain has TRBV7-3 and TRBJ2-2, with D uncertain. Trimming removed 0 bases from V and 2 bases from J, with 10 bases in between. The CDR3 extends over 16 amino acids. The V gene's germline CDR1 is SGHTA and CDR2 FQGTGA. The CDR3 is CASSLTHPLNTGELFF. The CDR3 DNA follows: TGTGCCAGCAGCTTAACGCACCCTCTAAACACCGGGGAGCTGTTTTTT.

The CDR3 bases are TGCGCCAGCAGCCAAGATATTACTAGACCGGAGACCCAGTACTTC. Its protein product is CASSQDITRPETQYF. The rearrangement uses TRBV4-3 and TRBJ2-5; D perhaps matches TRBD2 (5 bases). V dropped 0 bases and J dropped 5 bases, with 13 bases sitting between them. In germline, CDR1 is LGHNA, CDR2 YSLEER. There are 15 residues in the CDR3.

This chain connects TRBV5-1 to TRBJ1-4; no firm D call. The CDR3 extends over 14 amino acids. V lost 3 bases, J lost 10 bases, and 16 bases lay in between. Germline V CDR1 and CDR2: SGHRS, YFSETQ. CDR3 protein: CASSSGPPRGKLFF. CDR3 DNA sequence: TGCGCCAGCAGCTCCGGGCCGCCGCGGGGAAAACTGTTTTTT. The full variable domain, with the rest looked up from reference TRBV5-1 and TRBJ1-4, is KAGVTQTPRYLIKTRGQQVTLSCSPISGHRSVSWYQQTPGQGLQFLFEYFSETQRNKGNFPGRFSGRQFSNSRSEMNVSTLELGDSALYLCASSSGPPRGKLFFGSGTQLSVL.

V usage is TRBV7-9 and J usage is TRBJ2-4, with a tentative D call TRBD2 (5 bases). The V gene lost 0 bases and the J gene lost 6 bases, with 9 bases spanning the gap. This CDR3 is 14 amino acids long. Germline V CDR1 and CDR2: SEHNR, FQNEAQ (reference sequence). The CDR3 sequence is CASSLAEVANIQYF. The CDR3 DNA sequence: TGTGCCAGCAGCTTAGCGGAGGTAGCAAACATTCAGTACTTC.

This chain connects TRBV28 to TRBJ2-1; no reliable D call. The CDR3 contains 17 residues. From germline, CDR1 is MDHEN and CDR2 SYDVKM. V lost 5 bases and J 8 bases, leaving 25 bases between the germline ends. The CDR3 coding sequence is TGTGCCAGCAGTATGATACAACAGTCCGGGCCAGACGATGAGCAGTTCTTC. Its translation: CASSMIQQSGPDDEQFF.

V gene TRBV28 combines with J gene TRBJ2-7; TRBD2 matches 10 bases. The CDR3 sequence is 14 residues long. V trimming: 5 bases; J trimming: 4 bases; junction bases outside the gene matches: 5. Germline V gene sequence: CDR1 MDHEN, CDR2 SYDVKM. The CDR3 is CASSGQREGYEQYF. The CDR3 DNA is TGTGCCAGCAGTGGACAGCGGGAGGGATACGAGCAGTACTTC.

This chain uses TRBV28 with TRBJ2-7; 10 nucleotides align to TRBD2. Germline lookup yields CDR1 MDHEN and CDR2 SYDVKM. The CDR3 sequence is 14 residues long. With V trimmed by 3 bases and J by 6 bases, 5 bases remained unmatched. The CDR3 coding sequence is TGTGCCAGCAGTTTGACAGCGGGAGGGGCCGAGCAGTACTTC. Translation: CASSLTAGGAEQYF.

The count of this clone is one. The rearrangement joins TRBV7-9 to TRBJ2-1, with D uncertain. The CDR3 is made up of 12 amino acids. Germline V gene sequence: CDR1 SEHNR, CDR2 FQNEAQ (reference sequence). V lost 3 bases to trimming and J lost 8 bases, with 8 bases between them. CDR3 region: CASSFLVHEQFF. As DNA, the CDR3 is TGTGCCAGCAGCTTCTTGGTCCATGAGCAGTTCTTC.

This chain links TRBV19 with TRBJ2-5; 13 nucleotides agree with TRBD2. With V trimmed by 5 bases and J by 5 bases, 11 bases remained unmatched. Germline V gene sequence: CDR1 LNHDA, CDR2 SQIVND (reference sequence). This CDR3 region has 17 residues. The CDR3 loop is CASSPRLAGGPGETQYF. Written as DNA, the CDR3 is TGTGCCAGTAGTCCGCGACTAGCGGGAGGCCCGGGGGAGACCCAGTACTTC.

The V call is TRBV6-4, the J call TRBJ1-2; D gene ambiguous. From germline, CDR1 is MRHNA and CDR2 SNTAGT. The V end was cut by 5 bases, the J end by 0 bases, with 13 bases between. This CDR3 has 15 residues. CDR3 region: CASSMTGRANYGYTF. Here the CDR3 DNA reads TGTGCCAGCAGTATGACCGGGAGAGCTAACTATGGCTACACCTTC.

The gene calls are TRBV18 and TRBJ1-1; D may be TRBD1 (5 bases). The germline V gene has CDR1 KGHSH and CDR2 LQKENI. V gave up 3 bases and J gave up 7 bases, with 12 bases separating them. CDR3 length: 13 amino acids. The CDR3 sequence: CASSPGRTNEAFF. The CDR3 DNA reads TGTGCCAGCTCACCGGGGCGGACTAATGAAGCTTTCTTT.

This chain joins TRBV28 and TRBJ2-2; D perhaps matches TRBD1 (6 bases). Trimming left V 5 bases short and J 5 bases short, with 18 bases between. The CDR3 runs 16 residues. Per germline, CDR1 MDHEN and CDR2 SYDVKM. CDR3 DNA: TGTGCCAGCAGTCCCCGATCGACAGGTTCTACCGGGGAGCTGTTTTTT. It translates to CASSPRSTGSTGELFF.

The V and J genes are TRBV9 and TRBJ2-6; 9 bases agree with TRBD1. From germline, CDR1 is SGDLS and CDR2 YYNGEE. The CDR3 spans 17 residues. V shed 4 bases, J shed 4 bases, and the junction held 9 bases outside the gene matches. In DNA form, the CDR3 reads TGTGCCAGCAGCCACAGGACAGGGGCATCCGGGGCCAACGTCCTGACTTTC. It is translated as CASSHRTGASGANVLTF.

This clone was detected a few times. This rearrangement joins TRBV15 to TRBJ1-1; 8 nucleotides align to TRBD1. The CDR3 has 13 amino acids. The germline V gene has CDR1 LNHNV and CDR2 YYDKDF (reference sequence). V shed 9 bases and J 3 bases; nucleotides not matched to a gene: 6. The CDR3 region has the DNA TGTGCCACTTCAGGGGGCTGGGACACTGAAGCTTTCTTT. The encoded protein is CATSGGWDTEAFF. Based on the CDR3 plus reference TRBV15 and TRBJ1-1, the full variable domain is DAMVIQNPRYQVTQFGKPVTLSCSQTLNHNVMYWYQQKSSQAPKLLFHYYDKDFNNEADTPDNFQSRRPNTSFCFLDIRSPGLGDTAMYLCATSGGWDTEAFFGQGTRLTVV.

The rearrangement uses TRBV19 and TRBJ2-1, with 14 bases aligning to TRBD2. This CDR3 region has 15 residues. Germline CDR1 and CDR2: LNHDA and SQIVND (reference sequence). V trimming: 5 bases; J trimming: 8 bases; junction bases outside the gene matches: 5. The CDR3 DNA follows: TGTGCCAGTAGTCGGGCGGGACTAGCGGGAGATGAGCAGTTCTTC. As protein: CASSRAGLAGDEQFF. Looking up the rest from reference TRBV19 and TRBJ2-1 gives the full variable domain: DGGITQSPKYLFRKEGQNVTLSCEQNLNHDAMYWYRQDPGQGLRLIYYSQIVNDFQKGDIAEGYSVSREKKESFPLTVTSAQKNPTAFYLCASSRAGLAGDEQFFGPGTRLTVL.